This T cell receptor (beta chain) was sequenced for a study of response to subunit inactivated influenza vaccine (dated 2018 in TCRdb). As for the study more broadly: The study used deep quantitative T cell receptor repertoire profiling to track responses to a trivalent subunit inactivated influenza vaccine.

What the work shows at the level of the full study, not this receptor alone: According to the authors, only a limited number of new T cells may be recruited by each seasonal influenza vaccination.

In the germline V gene, CDR1 corresponds to LGHNA and CDR2 to YNFKEQ. From cysteine to phenylalanine, the CDR3 is 16 amino acids long. This entry keeps only the CDR3 DNA: 48 bases, framed from base 1. Unmatched junction bases come to 9, with V trimmed by 1 base and J by 6 bases. On this clonotype itself: The target of this receptor is not known. Base qualities are missing; no much larger clone stands one base away.

Libraries were constructed by RT-PCR. Sequencer: Illumina HiSeq 2500. The raw public data were reprocessed by TCRdb itself: fastp quality trimming at Q25, MiXCR clonotype calling, in-frame beta chains only. Rows are combined by CDR3 protein, so each entry shows the most common genes and DNA. The sample yields hundreds of thousands of distinct CDR3 sequences; approximately 17% were counted once. The leading ten clones occupy 11% of the sample. This receptor was obtained from a man aged 45-65 years who received an inactivated influenza vaccine. Donor details come from another sample of the same person, matched by shared clones. The rearranged segments are TRBV4-2 and TRBJ2-3; the central 8 bases match TRBD2. The specimen was PBMCs from blood, collected about 5 days after vaccination. This receptor carries the CDR3 CASSQGLSGGEDTQYF. DNA sequence: TGTGCCAGCAGCCAAGGGTTGAGCGGGGGCGAGGATACGCAGTATTTT.